This TCR beta chain originates from a study of blood T cell repertoires in COVID-19. On the study more broadly: The United States, Italy and Spain supplied acute and convalescent COVID-19 samples. PBMCs, B-cell-depleted T cells, or T cells were the source of the cDNA or gDNA that made up the material.

The V end was cut by 0 bases, the J end by 3 bases, with 12 bases between. CDR1 is MNHEY, CDR2 SVGAGI, per germline. This CDR3 spans 15 amino acids. As handled by the study authors: How many nucleated cells were present was estimated from reference gene primer amplification. Sequencing used immunoSEQ multiplex PCR; TCRdb keeps in-frame clones, though not all of them. That table gives V, J and clone size, and the DNA gave D and trimming. The sample consists of about 180,000 clones, 80% to 90% of them appearing once. This chain joins TRBV6-5 and TRBJ2-7, with D perhaps TRBD1 (5 bases). The TCR was taken from a man aged 50-60 years with active or convalescent COVID-19. Sequenced input: peripheral blood. CDR3 region: CASSYSPSGIYEQYF. As DNA, the CDR3 is TGTGCCAGCAGTTACTCCCCCTCAGGGATCTACGAGCAGTACTTC.